Shown below are 26 T cell receptor beta chains from a single sample sequenced in a study of blood T cells in healthy people across ages. The second PCR ran roughly 6 to 12 cycles with a sample-barcoded 5' primer and J-beta primers. Each CDR3 protein is one row after TCRdb ran MiXCR on the 5' RACE reads. The repertoire holds approximately 770,000 distinct CDR3 sequences, with 58% as singletons. Sequences were obtained from blood. Receptors were obtained from a man between 25 and 39 years old in good health.

The V gene is TRBV28, the J gene TRBJ2-7; D not certain. The length of the CDR3 is 14 residues. The germline V and J ends were trimmed by 4 bases and 3 bases, with 13 bases remaining between them. Germline-derived CDR1 and CDR2 are MDHEN and SYDVKM. The CDR3 is CASSSADANYEQYF. The CDR3 bases are TGTGCCAGCAGTTCTGCGGACGCGAACTACGAGCAGTACTTC.

This clonotype occurred a few times. The chain recombines TRBV7-2 with TRBJ2-1; 8 bases fit TRBD1. CDR1 is SGHTA and CDR2 is FQGNSA in the germline V gene. The CDR3 has 15 residues. J was trimmed by 4 bases and V by 5 bases; bases with no gene match: 7. The CDR3 coding sequence is TGTGCCAGCAGCGATTCCGGGACAGGTTACAATGAGCAGTTCTTC. It codes for CASSDSGTGYNEQFF.

A single count supports this clonotype. The chain recombines TRBV4-2 with TRBJ1-1; unclear D gene. This CDR3 spans 15 amino acids. Per the germline V gene, CDR1 is LGHNA and CDR2 is YNFKEQ. V lost 7 bases to trimming and J lost 1 base, with 16 bases between them. In nucleotides, the CDR3 is TGTGCCAGCACCGACACTTCCTCAGGGAACACTGAAGCTTTCTTT. This sequence encodes CASTDTSSGNTEAFF.

V and J are TRBV7-2 and TRBJ2-5; TRBD1 might be the D (6 bases). The germline gives CDR1 SGHTA, CDR2 FQGNSA. The CDR3 consists of 14 residues. V lost 3 bases and J 8 bases, leaving 16 bases between the germline ends. In nucleotides, the CDR3 is TGTGCCAGCAGCTTGGGGGCCGAAGTGCAAACCCAGTACTTC. This codes for CASSLGAEVQTQYF. The full variable domain, completed using reference TRBV7-2 and TRBJ2-5, is GAGVSQSPSNKVTEKGKDVELRCDPISGHTALYWYRQSLGQGLEFLIYFQGNSAPDKSGLPSDRFSAERTGGSVSTLTIQRTQQEDSAVYLCASSLGAEVQTQYFGPGTRLLVL.

The chain joins TRBV6-1 to TRBJ2-7; no reliable D call. Trimming shortened V by 1 base and J by 2 bases, and 6 bases separated the two germline ends. CDR3 size: 13 residues. Germline assignment: CDR1 MNHNS and CDR2 SASEGT. CDR3 in amino acids: CASSEVGPYEQYF. The CDR3 DNA reads TGTGCCAGCAGTGAAGTCGGGCCCTACGAGCAGTACTTC.

This chain connects TRBV20-1 to TRBJ2-7, with TRBD1 identical over 8 bases. Germline V gene lookup returns CDR1 DFQATT and CDR2 SNEGSKA (reference sequence). The CDR3 has 16 amino acids. Unmatched junction bases numbered 14, after V lost 4 bases and J lost 3 bases. This chain's CDR3 is CSANPLGTGVNYEQYF. CDR3 DNA: TGCAGTGCTAACCCCCTGGGGACAGGAGTAAACTACGAGCAGTACTTC.

This chain links TRBV25-1 with TRBJ2-5; TRBD1 or TRBD2 may be the D gene (6 bases each). CDR3 length: 14 residues. Germline V lookup: CDR1 MGHDK, CDR2 SYGVNS. V shed 1 base and J shed 7 bases, with 13 bases lying between them. The DNA of the CDR3 is TGTGCCAGCAGTGAATGGGGGGCTGGCGGGACCCAGTACTTC. Amino acid sequence: CASSEWGAGGTQYF.

This clonotype was observed a few times. V and J are TRBV6-5 and TRBJ2-5; 8 bases line up with TRBD2. The DNA matches TRBJ2-7 better at its end, which makes the J call doubtful. The CDR3 has 14 amino acids. CDR1 is MNHEY and CDR2 is SVGAGI in the germline V gene. CDR3 region: CASSPGGRRNEQYF. CDR3 coding DNA: TGTGCCAGCAGCCCTGGCGGGAGGAGGAACGAGCAGTACTTC.

The rearrangement joins TRBV27 to TRBJ2-7; 8 nucleotides align to TRBD2. The CDR3 is 16 residues long. Losses at the gene ends were 8 bases for V and 4 bases for J; bases not matched to a gene: 16. Germline V lookup: CDR1 MNHEY, CDR2 SMNVEV (reference sequence). The DNA for the CDR3 is TGTGCCAGCTCCGCTTCGAGCGGGAGCCTTACATACGAGCAGTACTTC. As protein: CASSASSGSLTYEQYF.

This chain uses TRBV7-2 with TRBJ1-2, with TRBD1 as a possible D gene (6 bases). Germline CDR1 and CDR2: SGHTA and FQGNSA. Trimming shortened V by 6 bases and J by 7 bases, and 12 bases separated the two germline ends. CDR3 size: 12 residues. The DNA of the CDR3 is TGTGCCAGCAGGACAGGTTTAGGTGGCTACACCTTC. Its translation: CASRTGLGGYTF.

The chain combines TRBV20-1 with TRBJ2-1; D may be TRBD1 (6 bases). The V and J ends lost 0 bases and 9 bases respectively, with 15 bases between them. This CDR3 is built from 14 residues. Looked up from germline, CDR1 is DFQATT and CDR2 is SNEGSKA (reference sequence). CDR3 loop: CSAREGQGYSEQFF. As DNA, the CDR3 is TGCAGTGCTAGAGAGGGGCAGGGGTACTCTGAGCAGTTCTTC.

CDR3 sequence (DNA): TGCAGTGCGACTTCCGGGACATCGGCTAATGAGCAGTTCTTC. This codes for CSATSGTSANEQFF. The chain links TRBV20-1 to TRBJ2-1; D possibly corresponds to TRBD1 (6 bases). This CDR3 is 14 amino acids long. V was shortened by 6 bases and J by 7 bases, with 19 bases between the two germline ends. Germline CDR1 is DFQATT and CDR2 is SNEGSKA (reference sequence).

This rearrangement joins TRBV28 to TRBJ2-4, with TRBD2 identical over 9 bases. The DNA end favors TRBJ2-7, so the J call may be wrong. The CDR3 is made up of 14 amino acids. The germline CDR1 and CDR2 sequences are MDHEN and SYDVKM. The CDR3 DNA is TGTGCCAGCAGACCTGTAGCGGGAGCCTACGAGCAGTACTTC. It encodes CASRPVAGAYEQYF.

The chain couples TRBV3-1 to TRBJ2-4; D possibly corresponds to TRBD2 (6 bases). The V gene's germline CDR1 is LGHDT and CDR2 YNNKEL (reference sequence). Trimming removed 3 bases from V and 0 bases from J, with 18 bases in between. The CDR3 runs 18 residues. The CDR3 loop reads CASSQGWTNVPAKNIQYF. DNA of the CDR3: TGTGCCAGCAGCCAGGGCTGGACTAACGTGCCAGCCAAAAACATTCAGTACTTC.

The chain combines TRBV6-1 with TRBJ2-3; 8 positions match TRBD2. Losses at the gene ends were 2 bases for V and 6 bases for J; bases not matched to a gene: 7. CDR1 is MNHNS and CDR2 is SASEGT in the germline V gene. There are 15 residues in the CDR3. The CDR3 nucleotides read TGTGCCAGCAGTGAATACGGGACTAGATCCGATACGCAGTATTTT. Translated: CASSEYGTRSDTQYF.

The chain joins TRBV18 to TRBJ2-1, with TRBD1 matching over 9 bases. Per germline, CDR1 KGHSH and CDR2 LQKENI. The CDR3 spans 15 residues. V was pared by 3 bases and J by 7 bases, with 7 bases of the junction left unmatched. In DNA, the CDR3 is TGTGCCAGCTCACCCCCGGACAGGGGAAAAAATGAGCAGTTCTTC. Translating it yields CASSPPDRGKNEQFF.

The gene calls are TRBV4-2 and TRBJ2-3; D ambiguous. From germline, CDR1 is LGHNA and CDR2 YNFKEQ. This CDR3 region has 13 residues. V was shortened by 4 bases and J by 5 bases, with 10 bases between the two germline ends. CDR3 region: CASSRDGGDTQYF. CDR3 DNA: TGTGCCAGCAGCCGAGACGGTGGAGATACGCAGTATTTT.

The chain has TRBV6-6 and TRBJ2-7; D remains unclear. V was pared by 10 bases and J by 3 bases, with 10 bases between. The CDR3 is 11 amino acids. In germline, CDR1 is MNHNY, CDR2 SVGAGI (reference sequence). This CDR3 reads CATVVNYEQYF. The CDR3 nucleotides are TGTGCCACCGTAGTAAACTACGAGCAGTACTTC.

The rearrangement uses TRBV9 and TRBJ2-5, with 8 bases fitting TRBD2. CDR1 and CDR2 from the germline V gene are SGDLS and YYNGEE. The CDR3 runs 14 residues. V lost 0 bases and J lost 5; bases outside the gene matches: 3. CDR3 protein: CASSVEERGETQYF. The CDR3 bases are TGTGCCAGCAGCGTAGAGGAGCGGGGGGAGACCCAGTACTTC.

The CDR3 nucleotides read TGTGCCAGCAGCTTAGGGCAGGCTGGAGGATCACCCCTCCACTTT. This encodes CASSLGQAGGSPLHF. The rearrangement uses TRBV7-2 and TRBJ1-6; D is uncertain. Trimming left V 1 base short and J 10 bases short, with 14 bases between. The CDR3 covers 15 residues. Per germline, CDR1 SGHTA and CDR2 FQGNSA. The whole variable domain, filled in from reference TRBV7-2 and TRBJ1-6, reads GAGVSQSPSNKVTEKGKDVELRCDPISGHTALYWYRQSLGQGLEFLIYFQGNSAPDKSGLPSDRFSAERTGGSVSTLTIQRTQQEDSAVYLCASSLGQAGGSPLHFGNGTRLTVT.

V gene TRBV7-2 combines with J gene TRBJ2-7; 9 nucleotides agree with TRBD2. The assigned J gene may be wrong: the sequence end matches TRBJ2-5 better. The CDR3 sequence is 16 residues long. Per germline, CDR1 SGHTA and CDR2 FQGNSA. The DNA for the CDR3 is TGTGCCAGCAGCTTAGGTGCTCTAGCGGGAATAGAGACCCAGTACTTC. Translation gives CASSLGALAGIETQYF.

This CDR3 reads CASSYRRASGREADTQYF. In DNA, the CDR3 is TGTGCCAGCAGTTACCGGCGGGCTAGCGGGAGGGAAGCAGATACGCAGTATTTT. The chain uses TRBV6-2 or TRBV6-3 and TRBJ2-3, with TRBD2 matching over 12 bases. Germline V gene sequence: CDR1 MNHEY, CDR2 SVGEGT. Trimming removed 2 bases from V and 4 bases from J; junction bases left unmatched: 10. The CDR3 is 18 residues long.

The chain is built from TRBV6-5 and TRBJ1-2; the match to TRBD1 covers 9 bases. Germline trimming cut 5 bases from V and 8 bases from J; bases unmatched to any gene: 6. Germline CDR1 is MNHEY and CDR2 is SVGAGI. The CDR3 is made up of 13 amino acids. CDR3: CASSDRDREGYTF. The DNA of the CDR3 is TGTGCCAGCAGTGACCGGGACAGGGAAGGCTACACCTTC.

This clonotype was seen a handful of times. The chain employs TRBV20-1 and TRBJ2-7; D is possibly TRBD2 (5 bases). This CDR3 contains 13 residues. Germline V gene lookup returns CDR1 DFQATT and CDR2 SNEGSKA (reference sequence). Deletions cut 3 bases from V and 0 bases from J, with 9 bases between. CDR3 region: CSARRAPSYEQYF. The CDR3 DNA follows: TGCAGTGCTAGGCGGGCGCCCTCCTACGAGCAGTACTTC.

This clonotype occurred a few times. The rearrangement joins TRBV29-1 to TRBJ2-5; D assignment may be TRBD1 or TRBD2 (5 bases each). The germline V gene has CDR1 SQVTM and CDR2 ANQGSEA. CDR3 length: 13 residues. V lost 6 bases and J lost 4, with 15 bases in between. CDR3 nucleotide sequence: TGCAGCGTCGCGAAGGATGGGGGAGAGACCCAGTACTTC. It codes for CSVAKDGGETQYF.

This chain links TRBV4-3 with TRBJ2-7; 7 bases match TRBD2. This CDR3 has 16 amino acids. Germline trimming cut 0 bases from V and 2 bases from J; bases unmatched to any gene: 7. Per germline, CDR1 LGHNA and CDR2 YSLEER. In nucleotides, the CDR3 is TGCGCCAGCAGCCAAGAGTCCGGGGGGTCTCCCTACGAGCAGTACTTC. It is translated as CASSQESGGSPYEQYF.